These 17 T cell receptor beta chains share one sample of origin, sequenced in a study of graft-versus-host responses after intestinal transplantation. Libraries were prepared by immunoSEQ multiplex PCR; TCRdb keeps only in-frame clonotypes and omits some of them. There are about 120,000 clones in the sample; around nine tenths occur only once, and roughly 0.24% lies in the top ten. Their cognate antigens are unknown. Specimen: unstimulated CD4+ T cells sorted from spleen or lymph node cells, collected before transplant. The receptors were sampled from a human donor who was the organ donor for an intestinal transplant.

In its sample, this clone was seen once. The V call is TRBV6-1, the J call TRBJ1-5; TRBD1 agrees at 7 bases. CDR1 and CDR2 (germline): MNHNS, SASEGT. J lost 2 bases, V lost 8 bases, and 9 bases had no gene match. This CDR3 is 15 amino acids long. The CDR3 region has the DNA TGTGCCAGCGAGGGGACAGAGGTGGGCAATCAGCCCCAGCATTTT. This translates into CASEGTEVGNQPQHF.

This clone showed up just once. The sample holds other DNA sequences that translate to the same CDR3. V usage is TRBV11-2 and J usage is TRBJ1-2; TRBD1 matches 9 bases. J was trimmed by 7 bases and V by 5 bases; bases with no gene match: 5. The length of the CDR3 is 13 residues. The germline V gene has CDR1 SGHAT and CDR2 FQNNGV. CDR3 sequence reads: CASSRQGGAGYTF. In nucleotides, the CDR3 is TGTGCCAGCAGCCGACAGGGGGGAGCTGGCTACACCTTC.

This clone was detected only once. The J gene is TRBJ1-2, the V gene TRBV18; D ambiguous. This CDR3 contains 14 residues. V dropped 6 bases and J dropped 3 bases, with 14 bases sitting between them. In germline, CDR1 is KGHSH, CDR2 LQKENI. The CDR3 is CASSPAVNDYGYTF. The CDR3 DNA sequence: TGTGCCAGCTCCCCCGCGGTTAACGACTATGGCTACACCTTC.

The V and J genes are TRBV4-1 and TRBJ2-3, with TRBD1 identical over 7 bases. Germline values: CDR1 MGHRA, CDR2 YSYEKL. Trimming took 4 bases from V and 6 from J; bases not matched to a gene: 10. The CDR3 consists of 15 residues. In DNA, the CDR3 is TGCGCCAGCAGCCGAGAACAGGGGAATTGGGATACGCAGTATTTT. It encodes CASSREQGNWDTQYF.

The chain joins TRBV19 to TRBJ1-1; the match to TRBD1 covers 7 bases. The ends lost 1 base at V and 1 base at J; junction bases unmatched: 9. CDR3 length: 17 amino acids. The germline gives CDR1 LNHDA, CDR2 SQIVND (reference sequence). The CDR3 DNA is TGTGCCAGTAGTATAGGCCCACGGACAGGACCGAACACTGAAGCTTTCTTT. It is translated as CASSIGPRTGPNTEAFF.

The gene calls are TRBV19 and TRBJ2-6; 7 nucleotides match TRBD1. The CDR3 sequence is 19 residues long. Germline V CDR1 and CDR2: LNHDA, SQIVND (reference sequence). The V gene end was trimmed by 3 bases and the J gene end by 4 bases; junction bases not matched to a gene: 15. CDR3 loop: CASSIQGNRGIGGANVLTF. DNA of the CDR3: TGTGCCAGTAGTATTCAGGGAAACAGGGGAATAGGGGGGGCCAACGTCCTGACTTTC.

This clone was counted once. For the CDR3, the DNA is TGCGCCAGCAGCCAAGACCCCCCGGAGCGAGATCGCGGTGGAAACACCATATATTTT. Its translation is CASSQDPPERDRGGNTIYF. This rearrangement joins TRBV4-1 to TRBJ1-3, with D uncertain. Trimming left V 0 bases short and J 3 bases short, with 21 bases between. Germline-derived CDR1 and CDR2 are MGHRA and YSYEKL. The CDR3 spans 19 residues.

This clone has a single count. The CDR3 is CASSLDGAGETQYF. The CDR3 bases are TGCGCCAGCAGCTTGGACGGGGCAGGGGAGACCCAGTACTTC. The J gene is TRBJ2-5, the V gene TRBV5-1; D possibly matches TRBD1 or TRBD2 (5 bases each). V dropped 0 bases and J dropped 5 bases, with 11 bases sitting between them. The CDR3 consists of 14 residues. The germline V gene has CDR1 SGHRS and CDR2 YFSETQ.

This clone showed up just once. The CDR3 nucleotides read TGTGCCAGCAGCTTAGCGCGGTTAGGGGTGGACACTGAAGCTTTCTTT. It yields the protein CASSLARLGVDTEAFF. The chain has TRBV7-2 and TRBJ1-1; perhaps TRBD1 as D (5 bases). Trimming shortened V by 0 bases and J by 3 bases, and 14 bases separated the two germline ends. The CDR3 covers 16 residues. Looked up from germline, CDR1 is SGHTA and CDR2 is FQGNSA.

The CDR3 here is CASSQGQGATQPQHF. The CDR3 DNA follows: TGTGCCAGCAGCCAGGGACAGGGGGCGACTCAGCCCCAGCATTTT. The rearrangement joins TRBV4-2 to TRBJ1-5; 12 bases fit TRBD1. This CDR3 is 15 amino acids long. CDR1 and CDR2 from the germline V gene are LGHNA and YNFKEQ. V dropped 3 bases and J dropped 6; count of bases not matched to a gene: 3.

The rearrangement joins TRBV10-3 to TRBJ2-5, with TRBD2 identical over 12 bases. Unmatched junction bases numbered 4, after V lost 4 bases and J lost 1 base. The CDR3 consists of 16 residues. Germline lookup yields CDR1 ENHRY and CDR2 SYGVKD. The CDR3 is CAISGGLAGSQETQYF. Written as DNA, the CDR3 is TGTGCCATCAGTGGCGGACTAGCGGGAAGCCAAGAGACCCAGTACTTC.

In regard to this clone: The junction differs from germline at one of its ends, possibly a read error. The sample contains more than one DNA sequence encoding this CDR3. The CDR3 reads CASSLGLLAGVRDTQYF. CDR3 nucleotide sequence: TGCGCCAGCAGCTTGGGACTACTAGCGGGAGTAAGAGATACACAGTATTTT. The chain has TRBV5-1 and TRBJ2-3; 11 nucleotides agree with TRBD2. The CDR3 consists of 17 residues. Germline V lookup: CDR1 SGHRS, CDR2 YFSETQ.

This clone appeared once. The chain links TRBV11-2 to TRBJ2-7; D unclear. The CDR3 contains 11 residues. V was clipped by 1 base and J by 7 bases, with 5 bases between them. The V gene's germline CDR1 is SGHAT and CDR2 FQNNGV. CDR3 DNA sequence: TGTGCCAGCAGCTTAGTGGAGGAGCAGTACTTC. As protein: CASSLVEEQYF.

V and J are TRBV9 and TRBJ1-6; D call uncertain. V gave up 0 bases and J gave up 7 bases, with 11 bases separating them. CDR3 length: 15 residues. Germline V gene sequence: CDR1 SGDLS, CDR2 YYNGEE. The CDR3 loop reads CASSVAPDANSPLHF. CDR3 in DNA: TGTGCCAGCAGCGTAGCTCCGGACGCGAATTCACCCCTCCACTTT.

The chain employs TRBV5-1 and TRBJ1-4, with D perhaps TRBD1 (6 bases). Germline V lookup: CDR1 SGHRS, CDR2 YFSETQ. The ends were cut back, 4 bases at V and 3 bases at J, with 13 bases in the middle. The CDR3 covers 15 residues. In nucleotides, the CDR3 is TGCGCCAGCAGCCTAGGGACATCCGCTAATGAAAAACTGTTTTTT. This gives the protein CASSLGTSANEKLFF.

This clone was counted a single time. The V and J genes are TRBV5-4 and TRBJ1-2; the D is unclear. The germline CDR1 and CDR2 sequences are SGHNT and YYREEE (reference sequence). The CDR3 covers 14 residues. The germline V and J ends were trimmed by 4 bases and 3 bases, with 13 bases remaining between them. The CDR3 is CASSPAGGYYGYTF. In DNA form, the CDR3 reads TGTGCCAGCAGCCCCGCAGGCGGCTACTATGGCTACACCTTC.

V and J are TRBV5-4 and TRBJ2-7; the match to TRBD2 covers 16 bases. This CDR3 is 17 amino acids long. The germline gives CDR1 SGHNT, CDR2 YYREEE (reference sequence). V lost 4 bases and J lost 5; bases outside the gene matches: 9. This CDR3 is CASSVGTSGRAGDEQYF. CDR3 sequence (DNA): TGTGCCAGCAGCGTCGGGACTAGCGGGAGGGCTGGGGACGAGCAGTACTTC.